This paragraph reports one TCR beta chain. Its antigen remains unknown. Sample treatment: oral pan-JAK inhibitor, 5-10 mg twice daily. Researchers took lesional scalp punch biopsies and peripheral blood from people who were alopecia areata patients. V lost 6 bases and J lost 4, with 10 bases in between. Germline V CDR1 and CDR2: KGHSH, LQKENI. The CDR3 spans 13 residues. The sample is drawn from a study of CD8+ T cells in alopecia areata. As for the study in general: Tofacitinib lasted 6 to 18 months, then 6 months off drug.

The sequencing template was cDNA reverse transcribed from extracted RNA. Sequencing used immunoSEQ multiplex PCR; TCRdb keeps in-frame clones, though not all of them. The table has around 120,000 clones, about 50% seen once. Study results and limitations: It was lesional scalp, especially alopecia totalis/universalis, that showed higher clonality than normal scalp. The link between baseline CD8+ expansion and response remains uncertain with one nonresponder.

The sample in question was CD4+ T cells sorted from blood, obtained at week 4, from a patient treated with tofacitinib. This TCR came from a human donor with alopecia areata. The genes are TRBV18 and TRBJ2-1, with a weak D call TRBD1 (6 bases). The CDR3 reads CASSPDRYNEQFF. CDR3 DNA: TGTGCCAGCTCTCCCGACAGGTACAATGAGCAGTTCTTC. Based on the CDR3 plus reference TRBV18 and TRBJ2-1, the full variable domain is NAGVMQNPRHLVRRRGQEARLRCSPMKGHSHVYWYRQLPEEGLKFMVYLQKENIIDESGMPKERFSAEFPKEGPSILRIQQVVRGDSAAYFCASSPDRYNEQFFGPGTRLTVL.